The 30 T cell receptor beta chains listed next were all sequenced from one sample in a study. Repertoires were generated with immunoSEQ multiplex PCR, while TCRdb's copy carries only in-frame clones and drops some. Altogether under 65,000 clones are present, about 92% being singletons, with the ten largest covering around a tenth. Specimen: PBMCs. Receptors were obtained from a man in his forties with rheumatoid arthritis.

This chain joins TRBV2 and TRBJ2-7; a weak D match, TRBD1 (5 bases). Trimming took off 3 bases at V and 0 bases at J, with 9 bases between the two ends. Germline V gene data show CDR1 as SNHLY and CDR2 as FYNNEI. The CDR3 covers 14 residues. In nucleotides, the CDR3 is TGTGCCAGCAGTGAGGAACAGGTCTCCTACGAGCAGTACTTC. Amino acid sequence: CASSEEQVSYEQYF.

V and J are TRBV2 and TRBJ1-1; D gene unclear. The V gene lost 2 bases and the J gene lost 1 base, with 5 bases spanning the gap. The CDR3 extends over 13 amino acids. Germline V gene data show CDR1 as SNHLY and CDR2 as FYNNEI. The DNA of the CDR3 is TGTGCCAGCAGTGAAAGGTGGAACACTGAAGCTTTCTTT. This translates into CASSERWNTEAFF.

CDR3 amino acids: CASSVGLAPSYEQYF. The CDR3, as DNA: TGTGCCAGCAGCGTAGGGCTAGCGCCCTCCTACGAGCAGTACTTC. This chain links TRBV9 with TRBJ2-7, with TRBD2 as a possible D gene (6 bases). V was cut by 0 bases and J by 0 bases, with 10 bases left in between. This CDR3 is 15 amino acids long. Germline values: CDR1 SGDLS, CDR2 YYNGEE.

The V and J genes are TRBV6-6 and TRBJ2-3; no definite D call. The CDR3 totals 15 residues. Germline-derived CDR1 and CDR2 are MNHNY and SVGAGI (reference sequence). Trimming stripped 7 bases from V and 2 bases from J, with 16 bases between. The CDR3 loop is CASTHQAAVTDTQYF. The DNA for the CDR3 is TGTGCCAGCACCCACCAGGCGGCTGTCACAGATACGCAGTATTTT.

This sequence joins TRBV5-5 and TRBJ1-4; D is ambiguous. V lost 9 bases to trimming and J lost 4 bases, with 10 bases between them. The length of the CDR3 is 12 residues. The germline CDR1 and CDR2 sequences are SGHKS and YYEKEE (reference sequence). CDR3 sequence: CATAGINEKLFF. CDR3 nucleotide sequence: TGTGCCACCGCAGGAATTAATGAAAAACTGTTTTTT.

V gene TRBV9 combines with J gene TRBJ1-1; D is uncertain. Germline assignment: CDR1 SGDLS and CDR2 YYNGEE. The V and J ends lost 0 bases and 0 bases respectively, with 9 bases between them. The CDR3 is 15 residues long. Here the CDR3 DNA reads TGTGCCAGCAGCGTAGTCGAGACGGTGAACACTGAAGCTTTCTTT. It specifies CASSVVETVNTEAFF.

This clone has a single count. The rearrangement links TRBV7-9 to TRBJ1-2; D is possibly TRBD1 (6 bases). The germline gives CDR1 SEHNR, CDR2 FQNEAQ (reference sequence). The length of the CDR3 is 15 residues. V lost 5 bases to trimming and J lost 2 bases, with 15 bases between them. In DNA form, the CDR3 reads TGTGCCAGCAGCCTAGGGCAGGGGAAGAACTATGGCTACACCTTC. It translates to CASSLGQGKNYGYTF.

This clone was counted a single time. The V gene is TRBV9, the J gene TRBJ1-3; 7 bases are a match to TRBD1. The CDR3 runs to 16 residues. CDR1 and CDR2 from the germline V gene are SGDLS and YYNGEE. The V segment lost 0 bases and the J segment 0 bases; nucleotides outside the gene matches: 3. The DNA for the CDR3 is TGTGCCAGCAGCGTAGCCGGGACAGTCTCTGGAAACACCATATATTTT. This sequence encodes CASSVAGTVSGNTIYF.

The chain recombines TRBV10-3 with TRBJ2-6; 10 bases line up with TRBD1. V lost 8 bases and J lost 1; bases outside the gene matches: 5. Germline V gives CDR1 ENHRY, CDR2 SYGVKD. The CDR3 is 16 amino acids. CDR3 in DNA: TGTGCCATCTCAGTGGACAGGGGGTCTGGGGCCAACGTCCTGACTTTC. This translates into CAISVDRGSGANVLTF.

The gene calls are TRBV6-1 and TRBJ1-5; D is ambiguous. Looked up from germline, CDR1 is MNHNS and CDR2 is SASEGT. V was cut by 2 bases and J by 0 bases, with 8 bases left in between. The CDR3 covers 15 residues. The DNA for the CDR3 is TGTGCCAGCAGTGAAAACCTGTTTAGCAATCAGCCCCAGCATTTT. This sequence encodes CASSENLFSNQPQHF.

Here the CDR3 DNA reads TGTGCCAGCTCCCCGGACAGTAAGCAGCCCCAGCATTTT. Its protein product is CASSPDSKQPQHF. The V call is TRBV18, the J call TRBJ1-5, with a tentative D call TRBD1 (6 bases). Per germline, CDR1 KGHSH and CDR2 LQKENI. Trimming stripped 6 bases from V and 7 bases from J, with 13 bases between. This CDR3 comprises 13 residues. The entire variable domain, with the rest obtained from reference TRBV18 and TRBJ1-5, is as follows: NAGVMQNPRHLVRRRGQEARLRCSPMKGHSHVYWYRQLPEEGLKFMVYLQKENIIDESGMPKERFSAEFPKEGPSILRIQQVVRGDSAAYFCASSPDSKQPQHFGDGTRLSIL.

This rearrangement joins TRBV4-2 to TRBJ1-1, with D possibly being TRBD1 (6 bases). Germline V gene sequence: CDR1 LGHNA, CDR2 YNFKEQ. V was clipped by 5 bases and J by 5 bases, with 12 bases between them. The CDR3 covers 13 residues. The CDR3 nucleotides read TGTGCCAGCAGCGTCCGGGGGCAAACTGAAGCTTTCTTT. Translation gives CASSVRGQTEAFF.

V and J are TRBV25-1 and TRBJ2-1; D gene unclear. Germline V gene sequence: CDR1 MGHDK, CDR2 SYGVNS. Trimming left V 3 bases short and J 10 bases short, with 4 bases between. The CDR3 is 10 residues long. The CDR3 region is CASSEKEQFF. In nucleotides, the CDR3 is TGTGCCAGCAGTGAGAAGGAGCAGTTCTTC.

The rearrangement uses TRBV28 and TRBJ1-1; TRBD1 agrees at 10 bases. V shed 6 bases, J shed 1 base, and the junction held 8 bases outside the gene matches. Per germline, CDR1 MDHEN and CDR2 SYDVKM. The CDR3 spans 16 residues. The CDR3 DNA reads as TGTGCCAGCAGACGGGACAGGGGAGCTTCGAACACTGAAGCTTTCTTT. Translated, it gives CASRRDRGASNTEAFF. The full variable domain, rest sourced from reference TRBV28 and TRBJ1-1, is DVKVTQSSRYLVKRTGEKVFLECVQDMDHENMFWYRQDPGLGLRLIYFSYDVKMKEKGDIPEGYSVSREKKERFSLILESASTNQTSMYLCASRRDRGASNTEAFFGQGTRLTVV.

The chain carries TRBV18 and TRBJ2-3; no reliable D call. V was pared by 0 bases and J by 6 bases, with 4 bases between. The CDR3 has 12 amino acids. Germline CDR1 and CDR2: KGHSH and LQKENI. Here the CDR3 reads CASSPPGDTQYF. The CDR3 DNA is TGTGCCAGCTCACCACCGGGGGATACGCAGTATTTT.

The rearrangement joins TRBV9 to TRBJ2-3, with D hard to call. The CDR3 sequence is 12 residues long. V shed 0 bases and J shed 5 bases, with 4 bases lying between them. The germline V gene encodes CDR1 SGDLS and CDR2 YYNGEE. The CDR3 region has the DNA TGTGCCAGCAGCGTAGGCTTAGATACGCAGTATTTT. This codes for CASSVGLDTQYF.

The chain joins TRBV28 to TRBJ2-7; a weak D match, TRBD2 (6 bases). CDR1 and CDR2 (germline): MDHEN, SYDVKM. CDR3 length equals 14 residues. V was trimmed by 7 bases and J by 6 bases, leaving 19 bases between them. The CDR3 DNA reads TGTGCCAGCACCACCGGGACTCTAGCCCTCGAGCAGTACTTC. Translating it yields CASTTGTLALEQYF. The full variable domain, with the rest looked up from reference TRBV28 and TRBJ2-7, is DVKVTQSSRYLVKRTGEKVFLECVQDMDHENMFWYRQDPGLGLRLIYFSYDVKMKEKGDIPEGYSVSREKKERFSLILESASTNQTSMYLCASTTGTLALEQYFGPGTRLTVT.

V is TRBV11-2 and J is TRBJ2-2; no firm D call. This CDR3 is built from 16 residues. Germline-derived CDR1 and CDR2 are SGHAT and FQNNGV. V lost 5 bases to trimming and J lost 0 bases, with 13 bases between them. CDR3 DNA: TGTGCCAGCAGCCATAGGGCCGCTACGAACACCGGGGAGCTGTTTTTT. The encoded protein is CASSHRAATNTGELFF.

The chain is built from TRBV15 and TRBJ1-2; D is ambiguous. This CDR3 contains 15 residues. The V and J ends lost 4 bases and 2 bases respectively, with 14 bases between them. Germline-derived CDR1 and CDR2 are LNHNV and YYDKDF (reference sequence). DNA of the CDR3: TGTGCCACCAGCACCCAGAGACGCAAGAACTATGGCTACACCTTC. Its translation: CATSTQRRKNYGYTF.

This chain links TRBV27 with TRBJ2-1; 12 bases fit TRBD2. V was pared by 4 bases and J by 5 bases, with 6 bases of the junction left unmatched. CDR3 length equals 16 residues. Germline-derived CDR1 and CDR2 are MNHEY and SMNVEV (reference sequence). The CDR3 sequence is CASSSPSGGANNEQFF. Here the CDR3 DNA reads TGTGCCAGCAGTTCTCCTAGCGGGGGGGCAAACAATGAGCAGTTCTTC.

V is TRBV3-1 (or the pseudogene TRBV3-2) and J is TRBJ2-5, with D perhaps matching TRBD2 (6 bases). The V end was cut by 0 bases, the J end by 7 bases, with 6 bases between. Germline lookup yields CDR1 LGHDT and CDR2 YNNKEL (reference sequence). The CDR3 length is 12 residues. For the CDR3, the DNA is TGTGCCAGCAGCCAAGAGGGAGGGACCCAGTACTTC. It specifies CASSQEGGTQYF.

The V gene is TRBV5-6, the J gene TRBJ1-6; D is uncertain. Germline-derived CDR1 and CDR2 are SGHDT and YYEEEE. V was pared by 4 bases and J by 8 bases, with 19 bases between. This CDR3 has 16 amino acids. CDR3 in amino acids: CASSLRVGFLDSPLHF. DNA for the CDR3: TGTGCCAGCAGCCTCCGAGTGGGCTTTTTGGATTCACCCCTCCACTTT. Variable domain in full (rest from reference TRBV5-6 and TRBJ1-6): DAGVTQSPTHLIKTRGQQVTLRCSPKSGHDTVSWYQQALGQGPQFIFQYYEEEERQRGNFPDRFSGHQFPNYSSELNVNALLLGDSALYLCASSLRVGFLDSPLHFGNGTRLTVT.

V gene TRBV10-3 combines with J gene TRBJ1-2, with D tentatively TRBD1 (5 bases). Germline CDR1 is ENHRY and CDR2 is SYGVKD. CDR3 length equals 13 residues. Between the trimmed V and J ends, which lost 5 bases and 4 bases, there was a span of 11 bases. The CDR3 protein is CAISPDSSYGYTF. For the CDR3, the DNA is TGTGCCATCAGTCCCGACAGCTCCTATGGCTACACCTTC.

The chain's CDR3 is CSAPTGLEQYF. DNA for the CDR3: TGCAGTGCTCCAACCGGGCTCGAGCAGTACTTC. The J gene is TRBJ2-7, the V gene TRBV20-1; no reliable D call. V was trimmed by 5 bases and J by 6 bases, leaving 11 bases between them. CDR1 and CDR2 from the germline V gene are DFQATT and SNEGSKA (reference sequence). CDR3 length equals 11 residues.

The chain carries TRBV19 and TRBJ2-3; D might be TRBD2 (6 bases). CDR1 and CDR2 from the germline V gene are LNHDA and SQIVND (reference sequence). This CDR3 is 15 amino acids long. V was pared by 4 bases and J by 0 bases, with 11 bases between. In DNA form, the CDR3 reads TGTGCCAGTAGTAGCCCACGGGAGAGCACAGATACGCAGTATTTT. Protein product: CASSSPRESTDTQYF.

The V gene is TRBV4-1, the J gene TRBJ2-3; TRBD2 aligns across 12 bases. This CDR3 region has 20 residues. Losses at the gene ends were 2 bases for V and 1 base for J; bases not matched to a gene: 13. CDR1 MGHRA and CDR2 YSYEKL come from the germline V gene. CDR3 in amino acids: CASSQFSRLAGVRGTDTQYF. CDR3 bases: TGCGCCAGCAGCCAATTCTCCCGACTAGCGGGAGTGCGGGGCACAGATACGCAGTATTTT.

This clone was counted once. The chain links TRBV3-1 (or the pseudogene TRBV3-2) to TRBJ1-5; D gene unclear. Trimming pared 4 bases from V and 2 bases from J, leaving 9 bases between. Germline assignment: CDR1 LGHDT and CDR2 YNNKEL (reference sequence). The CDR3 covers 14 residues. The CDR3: CASSPSSGNQPQHF. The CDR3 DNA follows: TGTGCCAGCAGCCCCTCTTCCGGCAATCAGCCCCAGCATTTT.

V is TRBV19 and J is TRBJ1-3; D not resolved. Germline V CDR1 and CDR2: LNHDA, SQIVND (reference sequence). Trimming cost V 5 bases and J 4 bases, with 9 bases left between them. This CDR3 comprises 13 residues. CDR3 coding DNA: TGTGCCAGTAGTTGGACGGCAGGAAACACCATATATTTT. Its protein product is CASSWTAGNTIYF.

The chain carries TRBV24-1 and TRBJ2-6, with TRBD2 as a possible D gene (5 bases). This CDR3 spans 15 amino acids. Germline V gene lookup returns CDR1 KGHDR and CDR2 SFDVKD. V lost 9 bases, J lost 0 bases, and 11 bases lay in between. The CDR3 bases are TGTGCCACCGCGGGTTCCTCCTCTGGGGCCAACGTCCTGACTTTC. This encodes CATAGSSSGANVLTF.

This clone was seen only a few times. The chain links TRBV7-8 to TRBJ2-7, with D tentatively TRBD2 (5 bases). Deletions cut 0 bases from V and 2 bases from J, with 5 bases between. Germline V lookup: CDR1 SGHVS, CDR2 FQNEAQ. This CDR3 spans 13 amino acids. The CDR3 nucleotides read TGTGCCAGCAGCTTAGCGAGGGCCTACGAGCAGTACTTC. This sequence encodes CASSLARAYEQYF.